A single sample gave rise to the 4 T cell receptor beta chains below, sequenced in a study of OX40 agonist ivuxolimab in advanced cancers. Profiled with immunoSEQ multiplex PCR; TCRdb holds only in-frame clones, not every one. The repertoire holds tens of thousands of clones, about four fifths seen once, with around 31% in the top ten. The sequencing used CD4+ or CD8+ T cells sorted from blood, collected in a trial of the OX40 agonist ivuxolimab. The receptors shown here come from an adult with an advanced solid tumor such as melanoma, head and neck, liver or kidney cancer.

The chain combines TRBV13 with TRBJ2-1; D might be TRBD2 (5 bases). V lost 4 bases to trimming and J lost 6 bases, with 13 bases between them. The CDR3 is made up of 14 amino acids. CDR1 and CDR2 (germline): PRHDT, FYEKMQ (reference sequence). In nucleotides, the CDR3 is TGTGCCAGCAGCTCGACTGGACTTACCAATGAGCAGTTCTTC. Translated: CASSSTGLTNEQFF.

The V call is TRBV28, the J call TRBJ2-3, with TRBD2 matching over 11 bases. The CDR3 has 18 amino acids. Germline V gene sequence: CDR1 MDHEN, CDR2 SYDVKM. V was pared by 7 bases and J by 1 base, with 13 bases of the junction left unmatched. CDR3 residues: CASTILAGVWVGTDTQYF. In nucleotides, the CDR3 is TGTGCCAGCACGATACTAGCGGGAGTTTGGGTAGGCACAGATACGCAGTATTTT.

The chain combines TRBV7-6 with TRBJ2-7; weak D call: TRBD1 (6 bases). Trimming pared 5 bases from V and 7 bases from J, leaving 12 bases between. This CDR3 is built from 12 residues. Germline assignment: CDR1 SGHVS and CDR2 FNYEAQ. CDR3 DNA sequence: TGTGCCAGCAGCCCACAGGGTCGAGAGCAGTACTTC. Residues: CASSPQGREQYF.

The J gene is TRBJ2-1, the V gene TRBV11-3; D not certain. The V gene's germline CDR1 is SGHNT and CDR2 YENEEA. The V and J ends lost 5 bases and 0 bases respectively, with 11 bases between them. This CDR3 contains 15 residues. CDR3 in amino acids: CASSPIRYSYNEQFF. Here the CDR3 DNA reads TGTGCCAGCAGCCCGATCCGTTACTCCTACAATGAGCAGTTCTTC.